Listed below are T cell receptor beta chains from one sample, sequenced in a study of early T cells in non-severe SARS-CoV-2 infection. Each CDR3 protein is one row after TCRdb ran MiXCR on the 5' RACE reads. Counted here are about 99,000 distinct CDR3 sequences, over 15% occurring once; the ten biggest clones make up 1.3%. The sample taken for sequencing was whole blood. These receptors were taken from an adult who was a healthcare worker with PCR-confirmed SARS-CoV-2 infection or an uninfected control (not recorded which). Both conserved end residues are part of each CDR3. Each record gives: J gene, clone size, V gene, D gene, CDR3 protein, CDR3 DNA. D genes are given only for firm matches. A clone size is listed for some rows: how often the clone was seen (once, few, many), or a class if it is expanded.

j_gene: TRBJ2-2; abundance: NA; v_gene: TRBV6-2/TRBV6-3; d_gene: TRBD1; CDR3aa: CASRRPGTGDTGELFF; CDR3nt: TGTGCCAGCAGACGTCCCGGGACAGGGGATACCGGGGAGCTGTTTTTT
j_gene: TRBJ2-7; abundance: few; v_gene: TRBV4-3; d_gene: TRBD1; CDR3aa: CASSHAQTGIDEQYF; CDR3nt: TGCGCCAGCAGCCACGCCCAGACAGGGATCGACGAGCAGTACTTC
j_gene: TRBJ2-6; abundance: NA; v_gene: TRBV6-4; d_gene: NA; CDR3aa: CASSDSRSGANVLTF; CDR3nt: TGTGCCAGCAGTGACTCGCGGTCTGGGGCCAACGTCCTGACTTTC
j_gene: TRBJ1-5; abundance: NA; v_gene: TRBV11-2; d_gene: NA; CDR3aa: CASSLWSTSPQHF; CDR3nt: TGTGCCAGCAGCTTATGGTCGACATCCCCCCAGCATTTT
j_gene: TRBJ2-7; abundance: NA; v_gene: TRBV5-6; d_gene: TRBD2; CDR3aa: CASSTPGLAGAYEQYF; CDR3nt: TGTGCCAGCAGCACACCGGGACTAGCGGGGGCCTACGAGCAGTACTTC
j_gene: TRBJ2-1; abundance: NA; v_gene: TRBV9; d_gene: NA; CDR3aa: CASSVGGLNEQFF; CDR3nt: TGTGCCAGCAGCGTAGGAGGTTTGAATGAGCAGTTCTTC
j_gene: TRBJ2-7; abundance: few; v_gene: TRBV20-1; d_gene: TRBD2; CDR3aa: CSALSGGPSYEQYF; CDR3nt: TGCAGTGCTCTCAGCGGGGGGCCTTCCTACGAGCAGTACTTC
j_gene: TRBJ1-4; abundance: few; v_gene: TRBV10-3; d_gene: NA; CDR3aa: CAISDGRTTNEKLFF; CDR3nt: TGTGCCATCAGTGATGGACGGACGACTAATGAAAAACTGTTTTTT
j_gene: TRBJ2-1; abundance: few; v_gene: TRBV9; d_gene: TRBD2; CDR3aa: CASSVSGQRGSQNNEQFF; CDR3nt: TGTGCCAGCAGCGTCAGTGGCCAGCGGGGGAGTCAAAACAATGAGCAGTTCTTC
j_gene: TRBJ1-5; abundance: few; v_gene: TRBV29-1; d_gene: NA; CDR3aa: CSVRAGGNQPQHF; CDR3nt: TGCAGCGTGAGGGCAGGGGGCAATCAGCCCCAGCATTTT
j_gene: TRBJ2-5; abundance: NA; v_gene: TRBV5-5; d_gene: NA; CDR3aa: CASSRNNYREDWQETQYF; CDR3nt: TGTGCCAGCAGCCGGAATAACTACAGGGAGGATTGGCAAGAGACCCAGTACTTC
j_gene: TRBJ1-2; abundance: few; v_gene: TRBV11-2; d_gene: NA; CDR3aa: CASSLEASGYTF; CDR3nt: TGTGCCAGCAGCTTAGAAGCGAGCGGCTACACCTTC
j_gene: TRBJ2-3; abundance: NA; v_gene: TRBV6-2/TRBV6-3; d_gene: TRBD2; CDR3aa: CASSLSGIRGGADTQYF; CDR3nt: TGTGCCAGCAGTCTTAGCGGGATCCGCGGTGGTGCAGATACGCAGTATTTT
j_gene: TRBJ1-4; abundance: few; v_gene: TRBV20-1; d_gene: NA; CDR3aa: CSAKLQGSEKLFF; CDR3nt: TGCAGTGCTAAGTTACAGGGAAGTGAAAAACTGTTTTTT
j_gene: TRBJ2-7; abundance: many; v_gene: TRBV12-3/TRBV12-4; d_gene: NA; CDR3aa: CASSLDVEQYF; CDR3nt: TGTGCCAGCAGTTTAGATGTGGAGCAGTACTTC
j_gene: TRBJ2-2; abundance: NA; v_gene: TRBV28; d_gene: TRBD1; CDR3aa: CASSSIRQGALSNTGELFF; CDR3nt: TGTGCCAGCAGTTCGATTAGACAGGGCGCCTTATCGAACACCGGGGAGCTGTTTTTT
j_gene: TRBJ2-2; abundance: NA; v_gene: TRBV11-2; d_gene: TRBD1; CDR3aa: CASSPGVVTGANTGELFF; CDR3nt: TGTGCCAGCAGCCCAGGGGTAGTGACAGGGGCCAACACCGGGGAGCTGTTTTTT
j_gene: TRBJ2-7; abundance: NA; v_gene: TRBV11-2; d_gene: TRBD2; CDR3aa: CASSLPSLAGDYEQYF; CDR3nt: TGTGCCAGCAGCTTACCATCCCTAGCGGGAGACTACGAGCAGTACTTC
j_gene: TRBJ1-2; abundance: few; v_gene: TRBV20-1; d_gene: NA; CDR3aa: CSARDPLFSYGYTF; CDR3nt: TGCAGTGCTAGAGATCCACTCTTTAGTTATGGCTACACCTTC
j_gene: TRBJ2-7; abundance: few; v_gene: TRBV7-2; d_gene: TRBD1; CDR3aa: CASSLWDRGTYEQYF; CDR3nt: TGTGCCAGCAGCCTATGGGACAGGGGCACCTACGAGCAGTACTTC
j_gene: TRBJ2-6; abundance: many; v_gene: TRBV5-1; d_gene: NA; CDR3aa: CASSSGANVLTF; CDR3nt: TGCGCCAGCAGCTCTGGGGCCAACGTCCTGACTTTC
j_gene: TRBJ2-1; abundance: few; v_gene: TRBV9; d_gene: TRBD2; CDR3aa: CASSVGGLAGLYNEQFF; CDR3nt: TGTGCCAGCAGCGTAGGCGGACTAGCGGGCTTATACAATGAGCAGTTCTTC
j_gene: TRBJ2-5; abundance: few; v_gene: TRBV12-3/TRBV12-4; d_gene: TRBD1; CDR3aa: CASSLNPGQGTETQYF; CDR3nt: TGTGCCAGCAGCTTAAACCCGGGACAGGGAACGGAGACCCAGTACTTC
j_gene: TRBJ1-1; abundance: many; v_gene: TRBV7-9; d_gene: NA; CDR3aa: CASSLSLSEAFF; CDR3nt: TGTGCCAGCAGCTTGAGTCTCTCCGAAGCTTTCTTT
j_gene: TRBJ2-5; abundance: few; v_gene: TRBV27; d_gene: NA; CDR3aa: CASSLSRQFQETQYF; CDR3nt: TGTGCCAGCAGTTTATCTCGGCAGTTCCAAGAGACCCAGTACTTC
j_gene: TRBJ2-7; abundance: few; v_gene: TRBV23-1; d_gene: NA; CDR3aa: CASSPWGQASEQYF; CDR3nt: TGCGCCAGCAGTCCTTGGGGACAAGCTTCCGAGCAGTACTTC
j_gene: TRBJ1-2; abundance: few; v_gene: TRBV29-1; d_gene: NA; CDR3aa: CSVEPDSGYTF; CDR3nt: TGCAGCGTTGAACCGGACAGTGGCTACACCTTC
j_gene: TRBJ1-1; abundance: NA; v_gene: TRBV29-1; d_gene: NA; CDR3aa: CSGDILNTEAFF; CDR3nt: TGCAGCGGGGACATACTGAACACTGAAGCTTTCTTT
j_gene: TRBJ1-2; abundance: many; v_gene: TRBV2; d_gene: NA; CDR3aa: CASSEADNYGYTF; CDR3nt: TGTGCCAGCAGTGAGGCAGACAACTATGGCTACACCTTC
j_gene: TRBJ2-7; abundance: NA; v_gene: TRBV18; d_gene: TRBD1; CDR3aa: CASSLRDRPYEQYF; CDR3nt: TGTGCCAGCTCACTACGGGACAGACCCTACGAGCAGTACTTC
j_gene: TRBJ2-6; abundance: NA; v_gene: TRBV30; d_gene: TRBD1; CDR3aa: CAWSWDRSPFSGANVLTF; CDR3nt: TGTGCCTGGAGCTGGGACAGGTCACCTTTCTCTGGGGCCAACGTCCTGACTTTC
j_gene: TRBJ2-1; abundance: NA; v_gene: TRBV12-5; d_gene: NA; CDR3aa: CASGPQDSGDYNEQFF; CDR3nt: TGTGCTAGTGGCCCCCAAGATAGCGGAGACTACAATGAGCAGTTCTTC
j_gene: TRBJ1-6; abundance: NA; v_gene: TRBV5-1; d_gene: TRBD1; CDR3aa: CASSSLQGSSPLHF; CDR3nt: TGCGCCAGCAGCTCTCTACAGGGGAGTTCACCCCTCCACTTT
j_gene: TRBJ2-3; abundance: many; v_gene: TRBV10-2; d_gene: NA; CDR3aa: CASSETSRGTDTQYF; CDR3nt: TGCGCCAGCAGTGAAACTAGCAGAGGCACAGATACGCAGTATTTT
j_gene: TRBJ2-7; abundance: few; v_gene: TRBV28; d_gene: NA; CDR3aa: CASSLRPLYEQYF; CDR3nt: TGTGCCAGCAGTTTAAGACCACTCTACGAGCAGTACTTC
j_gene: TRBJ2-5; abundance: few; v_gene: TRBV5-1; d_gene: NA; CDR3aa: CASSLATQETQYF; CDR3nt: TGCGCCAGCAGCTTGGCTACCCAAGAGACCCAGTACTTC
j_gene: TRBJ2-3; abundance: many; v_gene: TRBV27; d_gene: TRBD2; CDR3aa: CASSLLAGVADTQYF; CDR3nt: TGTGCCAGCAGTTTACTGGCGGGAGTTGCAGATACGCAGTATTTT
j_gene: TRBJ1-1; abundance: NA; v_gene: TRBV12-3/TRBV12-4; d_gene: TRBD1; CDR3aa: CASSQRRDRGNAEAFF; CDR3nt: TGTGCCAGCAGTCAACGCAGGGACAGGGGGAACGCTGAAGCTTTCTTT
j_gene: TRBJ2-3; abundance: few; v_gene: TRBV7-2; d_gene: NA; CDR3aa: CASSPRAGQEDTQYF; CDR3nt: TGTGCCAGCAGCCCGCGAGCGGGTCAGGAGGATACGCAGTATTTT
j_gene: TRBJ2-5; abundance: few; v_gene: TRBV19; d_gene: NA; CDR3aa: CASSSRDNQETQYF; CDR3nt: TGTGCCAGTAGTTCGCGGGACAACCAAGAGACCCAGTACTTC
j_gene: TRBJ2-2; abundance: few; v_gene: TRBV20-1; d_gene: NA; CDR3aa: CSAWTANTGELFF; CDR3nt: TGCAGTGCTTGGACTGCGAACACCGGGGAGCTGTTTTTT
j_gene: TRBJ2-1; abundance: many; v_gene: TRBV4-1; d_gene: NA; CDR3aa: CASSQDEPTSSSYNEQFF; CDR3nt: TGCGCCAGCAGCCAAGACGAACCAACCTCAAGCTCCTACAATGAGCAGTTCTTC
j_gene: TRBJ2-1; abundance: NA; v_gene: TRBV7-6; d_gene: NA; CDR3aa: CASSPRTDHHNEQFF; CDR3nt: TGTGCCAGCAGCCCAAGGACGGACCATCACAATGAGCAGTTCTTC
j_gene: TRBJ2-7; abundance: NA; v_gene: TRBV6-5; d_gene: TRBD1; CDR3aa: CASSYSLQGSLYF; CDR3nt: TGTGCCAGCAGTTACTCTTTACAGGGGAGTCTGTACTTC
j_gene: TRBJ2-7; abundance: NA; v_gene: TRBV25-1; d_gene: NA; CDR3aa: CASSEQGLRSYEQYF; CDR3nt: TGTGCCAGCAGCGAGCAGGGGCTGAGGTCCTACGAGCAGTACTTC
j_gene: TRBJ2-1; abundance: NA; v_gene: TRBV19; d_gene: NA; CDR3aa: CASSSLVGEQFF; CDR3nt: TGTGCCAGTAGTTCGCTAGTGGGTGAGCAGTTCTTC
j_gene: TRBJ2-7; abundance: few; v_gene: TRBV11-2; d_gene: NA; CDR3aa: CASSLWTSYEQYF; CDR3nt: TGTGCCAGCAGCTTATGGACCTCCTACGAGCAGTACTTC
j_gene: TRBJ2-2; abundance: few; v_gene: TRBV7-9; d_gene: NA; CDR3aa: CASQGTGELFF; CDR3nt: TGTGCCAGCCAGGGCACCGGGGAGCTGTTTTTT
j_gene: TRBJ2-2; abundance: few; v_gene: TRBV29-1; d_gene: NA; CDR3aa: CSVGEATGELFF; CDR3nt: TGCAGCGTTGGTGAAGCAACCGGGGAGCTGTTTTTT